Below are 14 T cell receptor beta chains sequenced from a single sample in a study of shared clonotypes between healthy human individuals. The repertoire was sequenced with immunoSEQ multiplex PCR; TCRdb's copy has only in-frame clones and lacks some. This sample carries around 720,000 clones, 55% to 85% of them seen once, and the ten largest clones take about 1.8%. The sequencing input was memory CD4+ T cells sorted from blood. Subset given: CD45RA-negative fraction. The receptors shown here come from a woman in her 30s in good health.

This clone was seen at least ten times. The J gene is TRBJ2-1, the V gene TRBV9; D ambiguous. There are 13 residues in the CDR3. Germline loops: CDR1 SGDLS, CDR2 YYNGEE. V dropped 4 bases and J dropped 4 bases, with 9 bases sitting between them. The CDR3 DNA sequence: TGTGCCAGCAGCAACCGGAGTTACAATGAGCAGTTCTTC. Translation: CASSNRSYNEQFF.

The chain couples TRBV11-2 to TRBJ2-5; TRBD2 matches at 9 bases. Germline CDR1 is SGHAT and CDR2 is FQNNGV. This CDR3 is 18 amino acids long. V lost 1 base to trimming and J lost 5 bases; unmatched junction nucleotides: 14. In nucleotides, the CDR3 is TGTGCCAGCAGCTTAGGGGGTAGAATGCGGGAGGGCCTCGAGACCCAGTACTTC. Amino acid sequence: CASSLGGRMREGLETQYF.

V usage is TRBV6-1 and J usage is TRBJ1-1; no reliable D call. The V gene lost 8 bases and the J gene lost 1 base, with 5 bases spanning the gap. CDR1 is MNHNS, CDR2 SASEGT, per germline. This CDR3 is built from 11 residues. The CDR3 spells CASQWNTEAFF. The CDR3 bases are TGTGCCAGCCAGTGGAACACTGAAGCTTTCTTT.

The table lists this clone with a few counts. The chain employs TRBV18 and TRBJ1-1; no reliable D call. Germline CDR1 KGHSH, CDR2 LQKENI. Trimming stripped 3 bases from V and 4 bases from J, with 12 bases between. This CDR3 has 14 amino acids. CDR3 amino acids: CASSPGGLGTEAFF. The CDR3 bases are TGTGCCAGCTCACCGGGAGGCTTGGGCACTGAAGCTTTCTTT.

This chain links TRBV6-5 with TRBJ2-1; 7 nucleotides line up with TRBD2. The germline V gene has CDR1 MNHEY and CDR2 SVGAGI. Unmatched junction bases numbered 8, after V lost 0 bases and J lost 6 bases. The CDR3 is 16 amino acids. The CDR3 nucleotides read TGTGCCAGCAGTTACTCGTTCGCTAGCGGAGGCAATGAGCAGTTCTTC. Translation: CASSYSFASGGNEQFF.

The rearrangement uses TRBV5-1 and TRBJ2-7; 7 positions match TRBD1. The junction had 14 bases not matched to a gene; V was cut back by 4 bases and J by 1 base. CDR3 size: 17 residues. Per the germline V gene, CDR1 is SGHRS and CDR2 is YFSETQ. DNA of the CDR3: TGCGCCAGCAGCAGGCGTGGGGTGGCAGGGGGTTCCTACGAGCAGTACTTC. Its translation: CASSRRGVAGGSYEQYF.

The chain combines TRBV19 with TRBJ1-2, with D possibly being TRBD1 (6 bases). The CDR3 is made up of 14 amino acids. Trimming took 4 bases from V and 8 from J, leaving 17 bases between them. Germline-derived CDR1 and CDR2 are LNHDA and SQIVND (reference sequence). DNA of the CDR3: TGTGCCAGTAGTAGCCTCCAGGGGTCATGGGGCTACACCTTC. Protein sequence: CASSSLQGSWGYTF.

V gene TRBV7-2 combines with J gene TRBJ2-3; D not resolved. V dropped 4 bases and J dropped 5 bases, with 16 bases sitting between them. Per germline, CDR1 SGHTA and CDR2 FQGNSA. The CDR3 length is 15 residues. The CDR3 region has the DNA TGTGCCAGCAGCTCTCGATCAGTGGGGATAGATACGCAGTATTTT. This gives the protein CASSSRSVGIDTQYF.

The chain combines TRBV7-3 with TRBJ2-3; D is unresolved. V was trimmed by 2 bases and J by 0 bases, leaving 9 bases between them. The CDR3 is 15 amino acids. Germline values: CDR1 SGHTA, CDR2 FQGTGA. CDR3 nucleotide sequence: TGTGCCAGCAGCTTATTTGGCGGAAGCACAGATACGCAGTATTTT. Translation gives CASSLFGGSTDTQYF.

This clone was seen a few times. The gene calls are TRBV28 and TRBJ1-5; 11 bases line up with TRBD1. The ends lost 6 bases at V and 7 bases at J; junction bases unmatched: 8. This CDR3 region has 15 residues. The germline gives CDR1 MDHEN, CDR2 SYDVKM. CDR3 region: CASSSGQGAKQPQHF. The CDR3 bases are TGTGCCAGCAGCTCCGGACAGGGGGCAAAACAGCCCCAGCATTTT.

CDR3 DNA sequence: TGTGCTAGTGGTTTGGTACGTTCAGTACCTCGATGGGGCACTGAAGCTTTCTTT. As protein: CASGLVRSVPRWGTEAFF. The chain links TRBV12-5 to TRBJ1-1; D uncertain. The V end lost 0 bases, the J end lost 4 bases, and 21 bases lay between the germline ends. The CDR3 extends over 18 amino acids. In germline, CDR1 is LGHNT, CDR2 FRNRAP. Full variable domain (missing parts from reference TRBV12-5 and TRBJ1-1): DARVTQTPRHKVTEMGQEVTMRCQPILGHNTVFWYRQTMMQGLELLAYFRNRAPLDDSGMPKDRFSAEMPDATLATLKIQPSEPRDSAVYFCASGLVRSVPRWGTEAFFGQGTRLTVV.

The chain links TRBV5-1 to TRBJ2-5; D remains ambiguous. Between the trimmed V and J ends, which lost 5 bases and 1 base, there was a span of 12 bases. Germline V gene sequence: CDR1 SGHRS, CDR2 YFSETQ. This CDR3 spans 14 amino acids. This CDR3 reads CASRSTSGQETQYF. The DNA for the CDR3 is TGCGCCAGCAGGAGCACGTCGGGCCAAGAGACCCAGTACTTC.

This clone was recorded at least ten times. The J gene is TRBJ2-3, the V gene TRBV11-2, with 14 bases fitting TRBD2. Germline-derived CDR1 and CDR2 are SGHAT and FQNNGV. The trim removed 4 bases at V and 5 bases at J, leaving 14 bases unmatched. This CDR3 has 19 amino acids. Here the CDR3 DNA reads TGTGCCAGCAGCTCCCACCTGAGACTAGCGGGAGGGGTGGGAGATACGCAGTATTTT. It yields the protein CASSSHLRLAGGVGDTQYF.

The chain carries TRBV6-1 and TRBJ1-1; D might be TRBD1 (5 bases). Germline lookup yields CDR1 MNHNS and CDR2 SASEGT. The CDR3 sequence is 15 residues long. V was clipped by 7 bases and J by 5 bases, with 20 bases between them. The CDR3 DNA reads TGTGCCAGCATCGCAGGGAAGGGGTTTGGAACTGAAGCTTTCTTT. This gives the protein CASIAGKGFGTEAFF.